What follows is one TCR beta chain and its context. These data are taken from a study of OX40 agonist ivuxolimab in advanced cancers. The method was immunoSEQ multiplex PCR; TCRdb's version includes in-frame clones alone and lacks a portion of them. The profile shows around 90,000 clones, approximately 90% of them singletons. Germline V lookup: CDR1 MNHEY, CDR2 SMNVEV (reference sequence). Trimming pared 5 bases from V and 3 bases from J, leaving 17 bases between. CDR3 length: 15 amino acids. This clonotype was obtained from an adult with an advanced solid tumor such as melanoma, head and neck, liver or kidney cancer. The chain is built from TRBV27 and TRBJ2-7, with D possibly matching TRBD1 (5 bases). The sample consisted of CD4+ or CD8+ T cells sorted from blood, taken in a trial of the OX40 agonist ivuxolimab. In nucleotides, the CDR3 is TGTGCCAGCAGTCCGGTTCAGGGCGAATACTACGAGCAGTACTTC. As protein: CASSPVQGEYYEQYF.